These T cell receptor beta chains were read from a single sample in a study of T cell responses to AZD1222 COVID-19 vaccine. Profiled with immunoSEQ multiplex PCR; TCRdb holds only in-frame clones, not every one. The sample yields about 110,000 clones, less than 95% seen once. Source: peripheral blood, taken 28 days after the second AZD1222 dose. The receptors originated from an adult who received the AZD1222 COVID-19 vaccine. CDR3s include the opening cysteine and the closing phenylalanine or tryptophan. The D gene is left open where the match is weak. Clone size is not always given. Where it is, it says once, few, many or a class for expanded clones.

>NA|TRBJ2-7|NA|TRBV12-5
CASGLDSFGQTYEQYF
TGTGCTAGTGGTTTGGACTCCTTTGGACAAACCTACGAGCAGTACTTC
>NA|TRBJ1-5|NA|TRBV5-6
CASSSTRAVLNQPQHF
TGTGCCAGCAGCTCTACCCGGGCCGTCCTTAATCAGCCCCAGCATTTT
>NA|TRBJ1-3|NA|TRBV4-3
CASRLISGNTIYF
TGCGCCAGCCGATTAATTTCTGGAAACACCATATATTTT
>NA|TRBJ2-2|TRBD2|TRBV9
CASSGTSGGLNTGELFF
TGTGCCAGCAGCGGGACTAGCGGGGGGCTGAACACCGGGGAGCTGTTTTTT
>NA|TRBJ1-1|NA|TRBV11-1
CASSLLIGHRAEAFF
TGTGCCAGCAGCTTATTAATAGGTCACCGCGCTGAAGCTTTCTTT
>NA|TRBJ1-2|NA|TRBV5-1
CASSLSQGDGYTF
TGCGCCAGCAGCTTAAGTCAGGGAGATGGCTACACCTTC
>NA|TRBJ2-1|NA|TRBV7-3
CASSSDWASYNEQFF
TGTGCCAGCAGCTCGGACTGGGCGTCCTACAATGAGCAGTTCTTC
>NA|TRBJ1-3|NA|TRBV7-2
CASSPRRASGNTIYF
TGTGCCAGCAGCCCCCGGCGTGCCTCTGGAAACACCATATATTTT
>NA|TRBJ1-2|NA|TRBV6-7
CASSPPPGTEGYGYTF
TGTGCCAGCAGTCCCCCACCAGGGACTGAAGGATATGGCTACACCTTC
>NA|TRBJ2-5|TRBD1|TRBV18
CASSPGQEETQYF
TGTGCCAGCTCCCCCGGACAGGAAGAGACCCAGTACTTC
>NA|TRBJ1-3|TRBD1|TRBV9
CASSLTTGGAGNTIYF
TGTGCCAGCAGTCTTACGACAGGGGGTGCTGGAAACACCATATATTTT
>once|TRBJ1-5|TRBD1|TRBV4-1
CASSHKTGGRSNQPQHF
TGCGCCAGCAGCCATAAGACAGGGGGGAGGAGCAATCAGCCCCAGCATTTT
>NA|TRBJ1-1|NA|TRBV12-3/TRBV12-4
CASSFYTEAFF
TGTGCCAGCAGTTTTTACACTGAAGCTTTCTTT
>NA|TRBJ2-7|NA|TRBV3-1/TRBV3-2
CASALGGAEQYF
TGTGCCAGCGCACTGGGGGGGGCGGAGCAGTACTTC
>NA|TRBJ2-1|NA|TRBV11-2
CASSLVGGNEQFF
TGTGCCAGCAGCTTAGTTGGGGGAAACGAGCAGTTCTTC
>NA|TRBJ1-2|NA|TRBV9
CASRLSSGGYGYTF
TGTGCCAGCAGGCTTAGCAGCGGGGGTTATGGCTACACCTTC
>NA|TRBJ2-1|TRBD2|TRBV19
CASSILAGIYNEQFF
TGTGCCAGTAGTATTCTAGCGGGGATTTACAATGAGCAGTTCTTC
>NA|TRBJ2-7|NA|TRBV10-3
CANRGQGSYEQYF
TGTGCAAACCGGGGCCAGGGCTCCTACGAGCAGTACTTC
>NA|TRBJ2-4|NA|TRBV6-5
CASSYAGDTKNIQYF
TGTGCCAGCAGTTACGCCGGGGACACCAAAAACATTCAGTACTTC
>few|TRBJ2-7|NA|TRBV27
CASSISGRFLEQYF
TGTGCCAGCAGTATATCCGGACGATTCCTCGAGCAGTACTTC
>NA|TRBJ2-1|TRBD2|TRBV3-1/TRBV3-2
CASSQESLAGGTYNEQFF
TGTGCCAGCAGCCAAGAAAGCCTAGCGGGGGGTACCTACAATGAGCAGTTCTTC
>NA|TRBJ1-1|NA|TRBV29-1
CSVFRVSNTEAFF
TGCAGCGTATTTAGGGTGTCGAACACTGAAGCTTTCTTT
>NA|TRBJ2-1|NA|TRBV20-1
CSASRVSGDSYNEQFF
TGCAGTGCTAGTCGCGTCTCGGGGGACTCCTACAATGAGCAGTTCTTC
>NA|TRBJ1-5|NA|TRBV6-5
CASSSRREARQPQHF
TGTGCCAGCAGTTCCCGACGGGAGGCCCGTCAGCCCCAGCATTTT
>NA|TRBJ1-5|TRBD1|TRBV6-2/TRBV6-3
CASSRRTGGSQPQHF
TGTGCCAGCAGTAGACGGACAGGGGGCAGTCAGCCCCAGCATTTT
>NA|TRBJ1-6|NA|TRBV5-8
CASSSGTESSYNSPLHF
TGTGCCAGCAGCTCAGGGACGGAGAGCTCCTATAATTCACCCCTCCACTTT
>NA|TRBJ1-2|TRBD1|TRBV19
CASSRPGGPSYGYTF
TGTGCCAGTAGTAGGCCAGGGGGCCCTTCCTATGGCTACACCTTC
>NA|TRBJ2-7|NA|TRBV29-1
CSVARPGHSSYEQYF
TGCAGCGTAGCAAGACCGGGACACTCGTCCTACGAGCAGTACTTC
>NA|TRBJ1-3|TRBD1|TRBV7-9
CASSWTGSGNTIYF
TGTGCCAGCAGCTGGACAGGGTCTGGAAACACCATATATTTT
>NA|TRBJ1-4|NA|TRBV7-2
CASSHGARGNEKLFF
TGTGCCAGCAGTCATGGGGCGAGGGGTAATGAAAAACTGTTTTTT
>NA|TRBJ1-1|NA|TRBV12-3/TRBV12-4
CASSLQMNTEAFF
TGTGCCAGCAGTTTACAGATGAACACTGAAGCTTTCTTT
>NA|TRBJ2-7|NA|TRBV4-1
CASSQDTLPGAIYEQYF
TGCGCCAGCAGCCAAGATACGCTTCCAGGGGCAATCTACGAGCAGTACTTC
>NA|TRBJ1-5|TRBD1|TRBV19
CASSAGQDSNQPQHF
TGTGCCAGTAGTGCCGGACAGGATAGCAATCAGCCCCAGCATTTT
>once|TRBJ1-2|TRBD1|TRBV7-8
CASSFRRAGGLYGYTF
TGTGCCAGCAGCTTTAGGCGGGCAGGGGGCCTCTATGGCTACACCTTC
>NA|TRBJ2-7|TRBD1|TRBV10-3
CAISESKGAGNEQYF
TGTGCCATCAGTGAGTCGAAGGGGGCGGGCAACGAGCAGTACTTC
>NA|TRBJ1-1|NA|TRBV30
CAWRFRPEAFF
TGTGCCTGGAGATTTCGGCCTGAAGCTTTCTTT
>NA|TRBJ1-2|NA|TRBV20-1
CSARDRVDTF
TGCAGTGCTAGAGACAGGGTTGACACCTTC
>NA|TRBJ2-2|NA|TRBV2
CASSDPDWDETGELFF
TGTGCCAGCAGTGATCCGGATTGGGACGAGACCGGGGAGCTGTTTTTT
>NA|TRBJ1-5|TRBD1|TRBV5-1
CASSMTGTGNQPQHF
TGCGCCAGCAGCATGACAGGGACTGGCAATCAGCCCCAGCATTTT
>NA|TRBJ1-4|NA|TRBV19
CASSVQGATNEKLFF
TGTGCCAGTAGTGTCCAGGGAGCAACTAATGAAAAACTGTTTTTT
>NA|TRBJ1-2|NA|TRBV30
CAHRQGYTF
TGTGCCCACCGGCAGGGCTACACCTTC
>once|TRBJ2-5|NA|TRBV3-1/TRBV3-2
CASSQDPGAETQYF
TGTGCCAGCAGCCAAGACCCGGGGGCCGAGACCCAGTACTTC
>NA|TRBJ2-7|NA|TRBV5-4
CASSQDSYEQYF
TGTGCCAGCAGCCAAGACAGCTACGAGCAGTACTTC
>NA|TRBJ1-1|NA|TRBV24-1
CATSDAKVGAEAFF
TGTGCCACCAGTGATGCCAAGGTCGGCGCTGAAGCTTTCTTT
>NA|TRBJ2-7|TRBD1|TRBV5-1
CASSLVGTGTYEQYF
TGCGCCAGCAGCTTGGTAGGGACAGGTACCTACGAGCAGTACTTC
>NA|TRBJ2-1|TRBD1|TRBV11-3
CASSLEEDREQFF
TGTGCCAGCAGCTTAGAAGAGGACAGGGAGCAGTTCTTC
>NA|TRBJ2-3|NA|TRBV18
CASSPGTGGPDTQYF
TGTGCCAGCTCACCAGGCACGGGGGGCCCAGATACGCAGTATTTT
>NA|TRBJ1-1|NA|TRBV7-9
CASSSNRDNTEAFF
TGTGCCAGCAGTTCGAACAGAGATAACACTGAAGCTTTCTTT